This T cell receptor beta chain was documented in a study of blood T cell repertoires in COVID-19. Some clones are missing from TCRdb's copy, which holds only in-frame ones; the method was immunoSEQ multiplex PCR. The data hold about 200,000 clones, with about 83% observed a single time. Those enrolled, adults aged about 18 to 89 years, came from about two dozen US areas. Each participant's cohort was designated according to participant-reported clinical history. Exposed volunteers were people who met a COVID-19 case within 2 weeks before study entry. This CDR3 spans 13 amino acids. Germline loops: CDR1 DFQATT, CDR2 SNEGSKA (reference sequence). V lost 3 bases, J lost 3 bases, and 4 bases stayed unmatched.

This rearrangement joins TRBV20-1 to TRBJ1-1; 7 nucleotides match TRBD1. The sequence derives from a woman between 25 and 40 years old who had been exposed to COVID-19. Source material: PBMCs or T cells enriched from blood (not recorded which). CDR3 region: CSASGRGDTEAFF. The CDR3 region has the DNA TGCAGTGCTAGTGGCAGGGGGGACACTGAAGCTTTCTTT.